This TCR beta chain emerged from a study of blood T cell repertoires in COVID-19. Looking at the study overall: From T cells, B-cell-depleted T cells, or PBMCs came the material, which was cDNA or gDNA.

Individuals drawn from 24 US areas were roughly 18 to 89 years old. Cohort allocation depended upon clinical history that participants reported. The length of the CDR3 is 14 residues. Deletions cut 5 bases from V and 3 bases from J, with 13 bases between. Germline-derived CDR1 and CDR2 are MNHEY and SVGEGT. The assay was immunoSEQ multiplex PCR, and TCRdb's table has in-frame clones only and misses some. Of approximately 270,000 clones in the sample, approximately 90% are singletons; the top ten hold 4.1%. The sample consisted of PBMCs or T cells enriched from blood (not recorded which). The J gene is TRBJ1-2, the V gene TRBV6-2 or TRBV6-3, with no clear D. This receptor was taken from a woman under 40 with acute COVID-19. As DNA, the CDR3 is TGTGCCAGCAGTCAAACCACTCCTGACTATGGCTACACCTTC. This sequence encodes CASSQTTPDYGYTF.